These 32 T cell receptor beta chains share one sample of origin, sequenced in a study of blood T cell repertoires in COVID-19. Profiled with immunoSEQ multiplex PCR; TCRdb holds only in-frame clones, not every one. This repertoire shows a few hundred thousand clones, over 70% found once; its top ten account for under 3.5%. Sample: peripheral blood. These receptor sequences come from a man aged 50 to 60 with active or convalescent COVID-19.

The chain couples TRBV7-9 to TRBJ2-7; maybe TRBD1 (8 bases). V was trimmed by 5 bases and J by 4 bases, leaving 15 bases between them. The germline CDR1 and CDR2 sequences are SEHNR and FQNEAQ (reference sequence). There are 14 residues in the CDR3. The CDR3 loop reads CASSRGQGGYEQYF. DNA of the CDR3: TGTGCCAGCAGCCGTGGACAGGGAGGGTACGAGCAGTACTTC.

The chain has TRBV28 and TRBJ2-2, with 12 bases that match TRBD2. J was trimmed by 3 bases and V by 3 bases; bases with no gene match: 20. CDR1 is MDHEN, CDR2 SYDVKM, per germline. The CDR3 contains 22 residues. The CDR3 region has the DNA TGTGCCAGCAGTTTCTTATCGGGACACGAGACTAGCGGGGGATTATACACCGGGGAGCTGTTTTTT. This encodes CASSFLSGHETSGGLYTGELFF.

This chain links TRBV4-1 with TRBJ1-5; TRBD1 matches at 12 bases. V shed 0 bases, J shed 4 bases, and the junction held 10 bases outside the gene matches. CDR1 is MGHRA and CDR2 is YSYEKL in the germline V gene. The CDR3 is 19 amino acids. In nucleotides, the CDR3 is TGCGCCAGCAGCCAAGATGTAAGGGGGGGACAGGGGGCAAATCAGCCCCAGCATTTT. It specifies CASSQDVRGGQGANQPQHF.

The CDR3 sequence is CASKVEDSYEQYF. The DNA for the CDR3 is TGTGCCTCCAAGGTCGAGGACTCCTACGAGCAGTACTTC. This rearrangement joins TRBV10-3 to TRBJ2-7; D is uncertain. V dropped 11 bases and J dropped 0 bases, with 14 bases sitting between them. The CDR3 length is 13 residues. Germline CDR1 ENHRY, CDR2 SYGVKD.

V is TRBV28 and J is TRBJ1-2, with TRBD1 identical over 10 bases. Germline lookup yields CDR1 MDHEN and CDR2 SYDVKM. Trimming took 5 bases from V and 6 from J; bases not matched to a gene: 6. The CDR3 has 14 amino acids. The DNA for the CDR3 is TGTGCCAGCAGTCGACAGGGGGCCAACCATGGCTACACCTTC. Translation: CASSRQGANHGYTF.

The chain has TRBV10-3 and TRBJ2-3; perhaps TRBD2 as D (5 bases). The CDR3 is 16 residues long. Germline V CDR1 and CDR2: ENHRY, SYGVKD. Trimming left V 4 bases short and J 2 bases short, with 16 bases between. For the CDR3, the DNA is TGTGCCATCAGTGGTCGAGCGGACCAGGACACAGATACGCAGTATTTT. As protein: CAISGRADQDTDTQYF.

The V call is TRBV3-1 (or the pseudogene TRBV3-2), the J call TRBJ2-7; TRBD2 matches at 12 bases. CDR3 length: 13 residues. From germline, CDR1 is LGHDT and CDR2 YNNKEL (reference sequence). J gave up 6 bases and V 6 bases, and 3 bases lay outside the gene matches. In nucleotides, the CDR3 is TGTGCCAGCAGACAACTAGCGGGAGGCGAGCAGTACTTC. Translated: CASRQLAGGEQYF.

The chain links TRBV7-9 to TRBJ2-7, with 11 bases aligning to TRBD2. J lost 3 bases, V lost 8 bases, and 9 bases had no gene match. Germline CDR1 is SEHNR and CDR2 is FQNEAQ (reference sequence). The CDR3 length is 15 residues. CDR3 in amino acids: CASGRLAGTYYEQYF. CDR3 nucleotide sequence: TGTGCCAGCGGCAGACTAGCGGGAACGTACTACGAGCAGTACTTC. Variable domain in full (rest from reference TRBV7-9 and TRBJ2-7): DTGVSQNPRHKITKRGQNVTFRCDPISEHNRLYWYRQTLGQGPEFLTYFQNEAQLEKSRLLSDRFSAERPKGSFSTLEIQRTEQGDSAMYLCASGRLAGTYYEQYFGPGTRLTVT.

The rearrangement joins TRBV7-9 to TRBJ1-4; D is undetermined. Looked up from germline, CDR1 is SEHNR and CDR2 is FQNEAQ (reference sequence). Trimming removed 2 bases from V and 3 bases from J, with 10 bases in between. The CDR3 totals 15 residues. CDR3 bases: TGTGCCAGCAGCTTAAGACGGGGAGCTAATGAAAAACTGTTTTTT. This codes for CASSLRRGANEKLFF. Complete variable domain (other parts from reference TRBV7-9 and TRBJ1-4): DTGVSQNPRHKITKRGQNVTFRCDPISEHNRLYWYRQTLGQGPEFLTYFQNEAQLEKSRLLSDRFSAERPKGSFSTLEIQRTEQGDSAMYLCASSLRRGANEKLFFGSGTQLSVL.

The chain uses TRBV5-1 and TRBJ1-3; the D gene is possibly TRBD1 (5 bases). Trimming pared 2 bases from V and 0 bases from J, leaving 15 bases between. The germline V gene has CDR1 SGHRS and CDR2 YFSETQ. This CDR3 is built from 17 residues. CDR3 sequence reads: CASSLGPSGASGNTIYF. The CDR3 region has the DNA TGCGCCAGCAGCTTAGGCCCGAGCGGGGCCTCTGGAAACACCATATATTTT.

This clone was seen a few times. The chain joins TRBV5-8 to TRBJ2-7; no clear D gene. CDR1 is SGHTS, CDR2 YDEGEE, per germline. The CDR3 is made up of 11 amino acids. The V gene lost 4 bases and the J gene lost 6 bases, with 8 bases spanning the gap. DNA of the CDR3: TGTGCCAGCAGCCCCATGCGCGAGCAGTACTTC. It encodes CASSPMREQYF.

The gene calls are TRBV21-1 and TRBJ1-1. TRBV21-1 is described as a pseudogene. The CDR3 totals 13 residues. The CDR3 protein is CASSGGWGTEAFF. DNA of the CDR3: TGTGCCAGCAGCGGAGGGTGGGGCACTGAAGCTTTCTTT.

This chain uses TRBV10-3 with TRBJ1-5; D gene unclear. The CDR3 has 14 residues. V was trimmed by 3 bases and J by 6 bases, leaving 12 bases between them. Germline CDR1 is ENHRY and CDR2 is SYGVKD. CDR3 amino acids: CAISEGQVGQPQHF. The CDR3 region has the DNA TGTGCCATCAGTGAAGGTCAGGTGGGTCAGCCCCAGCATTTT.

The CDR3, as DNA: TGTGCCAGCAGCTTAGCAGGGAGGGCCGGGGAGCTGTTTTTT. It specifies CASSLAGRAGELFF. The chain has TRBV7-9 and TRBJ2-2; 7 nucleotides line up with TRBD2. Unmatched junction bases numbered 1, after V lost 0 bases and J lost 6 bases. Germline lookup yields CDR1 SEHNR and CDR2 FQNEAQ (reference sequence). The length of the CDR3 is 14 residues.

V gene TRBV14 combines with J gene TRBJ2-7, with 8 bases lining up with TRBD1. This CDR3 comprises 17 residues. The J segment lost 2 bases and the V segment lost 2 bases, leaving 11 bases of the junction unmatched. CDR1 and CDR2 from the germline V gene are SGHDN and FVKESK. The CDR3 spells CASSQHTGQGIPYEQYF. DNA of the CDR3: TGTGCCAGCAGCCAACACACCGGACAGGGAATCCCCTACGAGCAGTACTTC.

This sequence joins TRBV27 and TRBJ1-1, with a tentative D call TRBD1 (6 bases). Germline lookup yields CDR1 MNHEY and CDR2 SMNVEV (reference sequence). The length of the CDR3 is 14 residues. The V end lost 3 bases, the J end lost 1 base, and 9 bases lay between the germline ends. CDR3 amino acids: CASSFLQGNTEAFF. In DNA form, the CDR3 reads TGTGCCAGCAGTTTTCTACAGGGGAACACTGAAGCTTTCTTT.

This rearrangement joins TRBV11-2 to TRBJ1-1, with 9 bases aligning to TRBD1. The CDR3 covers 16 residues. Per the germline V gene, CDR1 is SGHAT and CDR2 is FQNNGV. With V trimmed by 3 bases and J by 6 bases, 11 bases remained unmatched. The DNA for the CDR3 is TGTGCCAGCAGCTTCACGACCTATGACAGGGGGGCTGAAGCTTTCTTT. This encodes CASSFTTYDRGAEAFF.

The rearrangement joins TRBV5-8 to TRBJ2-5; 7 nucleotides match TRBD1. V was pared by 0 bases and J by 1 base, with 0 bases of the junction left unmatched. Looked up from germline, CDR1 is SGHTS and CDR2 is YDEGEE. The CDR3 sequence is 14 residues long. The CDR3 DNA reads TGTGCCAGCAGCTTGGGACAGGGCCAAGAGACCCAGTACTTC. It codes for CASSLGQGQETQYF.

This chain's CDR3 is CASSFLTGKNGYTF. In DNA, the CDR3 is TGTGCCAGCAGCTTTCTGACAGGGAAGAATGGCTACACCTTC. V gene TRBV7-2 combines with J gene TRBJ1-2; 7 positions match TRBD1. Trimming cost V 3 bases and J 6 bases; bases outside gene matches: 7. This CDR3 spans 14 amino acids. Germline values: CDR1 SGHTA, CDR2 FQGNSA.

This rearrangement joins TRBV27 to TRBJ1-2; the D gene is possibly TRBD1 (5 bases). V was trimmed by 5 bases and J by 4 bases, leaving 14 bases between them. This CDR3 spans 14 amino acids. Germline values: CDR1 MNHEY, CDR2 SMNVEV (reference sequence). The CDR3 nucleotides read TGTGCCAGCAGTCCCTCGGGGGGGGGCTATGGCTACACCTTC. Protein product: CASSPSGGGYGYTF.

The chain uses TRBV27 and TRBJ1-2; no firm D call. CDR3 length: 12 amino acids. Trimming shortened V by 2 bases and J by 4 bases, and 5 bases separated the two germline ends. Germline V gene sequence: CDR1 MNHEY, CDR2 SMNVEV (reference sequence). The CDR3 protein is CASSLAGYGYTF. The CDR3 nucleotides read TGTGCCAGCAGTTTAGCGGGCTATGGCTACACCTTC.

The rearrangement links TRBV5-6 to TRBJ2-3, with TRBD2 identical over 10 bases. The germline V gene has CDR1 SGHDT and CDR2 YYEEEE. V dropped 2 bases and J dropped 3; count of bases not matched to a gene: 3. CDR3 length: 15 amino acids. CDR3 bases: TGTGCCAGCAGCTTCGAGGGACTAGCGACAGATACGCAGTATTTT. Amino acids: CASSFEGLATDTQYF.

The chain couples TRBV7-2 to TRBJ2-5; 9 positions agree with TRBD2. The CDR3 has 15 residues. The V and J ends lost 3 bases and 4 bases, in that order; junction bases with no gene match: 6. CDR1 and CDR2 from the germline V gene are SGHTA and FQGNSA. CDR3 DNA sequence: TGTGCCAGCAGCTTTGGCGGGGGGGAGGGAGAGACCCAGTACTTC. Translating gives CASSFGGGEGETQYF.

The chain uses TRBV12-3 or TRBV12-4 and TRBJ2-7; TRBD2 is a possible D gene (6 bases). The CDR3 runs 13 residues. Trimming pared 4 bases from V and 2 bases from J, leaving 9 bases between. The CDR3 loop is CASSSSETYEQYF. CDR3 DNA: TGTGCCAGCAGTTCTAGCGAGACCTACGAGCAGTACTTC.

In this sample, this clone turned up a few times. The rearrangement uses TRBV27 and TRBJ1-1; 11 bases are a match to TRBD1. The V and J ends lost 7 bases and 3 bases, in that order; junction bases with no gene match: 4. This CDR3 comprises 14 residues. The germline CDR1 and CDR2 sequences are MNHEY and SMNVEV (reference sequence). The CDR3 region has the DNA TGTGCCAGCACGGACAGGGGGCGCGACACTGAAGCTTTCTTT. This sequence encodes CASTDRGRDTEAFF.

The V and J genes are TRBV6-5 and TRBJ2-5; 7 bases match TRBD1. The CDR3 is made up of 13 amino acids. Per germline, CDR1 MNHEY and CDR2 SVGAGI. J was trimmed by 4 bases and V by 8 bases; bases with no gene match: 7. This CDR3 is CASLEGAGETQYF. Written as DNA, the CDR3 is TGTGCCAGCCTCGAGGGGGCTGGAGAGACCCAGTACTTC.

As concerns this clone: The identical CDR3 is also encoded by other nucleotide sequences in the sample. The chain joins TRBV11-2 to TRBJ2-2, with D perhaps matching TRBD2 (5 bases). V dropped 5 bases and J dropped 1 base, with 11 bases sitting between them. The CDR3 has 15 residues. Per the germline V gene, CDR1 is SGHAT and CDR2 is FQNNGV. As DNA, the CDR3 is TGTGCCAGCAGCCGTCGGACTGGGAACACCGGGGAGCTGTTTTTT. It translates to CASSRRTGNTGELFF.

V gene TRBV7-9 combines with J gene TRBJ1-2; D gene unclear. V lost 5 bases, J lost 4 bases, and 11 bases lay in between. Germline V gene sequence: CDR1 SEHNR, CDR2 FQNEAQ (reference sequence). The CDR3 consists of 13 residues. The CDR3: CASSREAAYGYTF. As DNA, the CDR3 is TGTGCCAGCAGCCGAGAGGCTGCCTATGGCTACACCTTC.

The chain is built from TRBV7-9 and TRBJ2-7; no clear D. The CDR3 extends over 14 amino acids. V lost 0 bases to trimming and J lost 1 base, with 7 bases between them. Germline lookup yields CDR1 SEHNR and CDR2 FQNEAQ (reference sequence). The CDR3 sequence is CASSLAAASYEQYF. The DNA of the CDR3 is TGTGCCAGCAGCTTAGCTGCAGCGTCCTACGAGCAGTACTTC.

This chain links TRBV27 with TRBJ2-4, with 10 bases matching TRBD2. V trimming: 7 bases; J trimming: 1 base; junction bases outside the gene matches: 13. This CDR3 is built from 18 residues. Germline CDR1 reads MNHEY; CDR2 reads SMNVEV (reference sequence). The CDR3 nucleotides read TGTGCCAGCATGGGCCCAGCGGGGGGGCCTGGTGCCAAAAACATTCAGTACTTC. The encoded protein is CASMGPAGGPGAKNIQYF.

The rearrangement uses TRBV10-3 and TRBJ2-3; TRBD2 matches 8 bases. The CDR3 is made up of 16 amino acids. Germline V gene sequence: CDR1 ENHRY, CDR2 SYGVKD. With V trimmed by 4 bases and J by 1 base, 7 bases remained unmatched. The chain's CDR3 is CAISGPGTRGTDTQYF. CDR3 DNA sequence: TGTGCCATCAGTGGACCCGGGACTAGGGGCACAGATACGCAGTATTTT.

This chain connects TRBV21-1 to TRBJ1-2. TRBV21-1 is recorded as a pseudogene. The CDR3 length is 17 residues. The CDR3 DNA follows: TGTGCCAGTTCAAAAGGAGGGGTACAGGTCAGAGGCTATGGCTACACCTTC. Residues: CASSKGGVQVRGYGYTF.